One and the same sample provided the 11 T cell receptor beta chains below, sequenced in a study of shared clonotypes between healthy human individuals. The repertoire was sequenced with immunoSEQ multiplex PCR; TCRdb's copy has only in-frame clones and lacks some. The sample lists some 1,400,000 clones, roughly 96% occurring once. Sequences were obtained from naive CD4+ T cells sorted from blood. Subset given: CD45RA+ positively selected. These TCRs come from a man aged 30-40 years in good health.

The V gene is TRBV5-4, the J gene TRBJ2-1; 7 nucleotides align to TRBD1. Germline V gene lookup returns CDR1 SGHNT and CDR2 YYREEE (reference sequence). The CDR3 length is 15 residues. V lost 5 bases, J lost 5 bases, and 10 bases stayed unmatched. CDR3 residues: CASSSGTAPNNEQFF. As DNA, the CDR3 is TGTGCCAGCAGTTCCGGGACAGCACCTAACAATGAGCAGTTCTTC.

The V and J genes are TRBV7-2 and TRBJ2-1, with 12 nucleotides matching TRBD2. CDR3 length: 15 residues. CDR1 and CDR2 from the germline V gene are SGHTA and FQGNSA. V shed 4 bases and J 9 bases; nucleotides not matched to a gene: 7. Here the CDR3 DNA reads TGTGCCAGCAGCTCCGTTCTAGCGGGAGGGATTGAGCAGTTCTTC. It yields the protein CASSSVLAGGIEQFF.

This clone was counted a single time. The V call is TRBV5-4, the J call TRBJ2-7, with unresolved D. V was trimmed by 3 bases and J by 2 bases, leaving 12 bases between them. Germline assignment: CDR1 SGHNT and CDR2 YYREEE (reference sequence). This CDR3 contains 14 residues. CDR3 in DNA: TGTGCCAGCAGCTGGTATGGGGAAACCTACGAGCAGTACTTC. This codes for CASSWYGETYEQYF.

The chain employs TRBV14 and TRBJ1-4; 10 nucleotides align to TRBD1. The J segment lost 5 bases and the V segment lost 10 bases, leaving 22 bases of the junction unmatched. Looked up from germline, CDR1 is SGHDN and CDR2 is FVKESK. This CDR3 has 19 residues. The CDR3 nucleotides are TGTGCCACCCCCGTCCCTACTTCCGGGACAGGGGTAAGGAATGAAAAACTGTTTTTT. It codes for CATPVPTSGTGVRNEKLFF.

With regard to this clone: The same CDR3 can be traced to other DNA sequences in this sample. The chain employs TRBV18 and TRBJ2-5, with TRBD2 as a possible D gene (5 bases). Looked up from germline, CDR1 is KGHSH and CDR2 is LQKENI. The V gene lost 3 bases and the J gene lost 5 bases, with 10 bases spanning the gap. The CDR3 runs to 13 residues. The CDR3 spells CASSPRGRETQYF. CDR3 DNA sequence: TGTGCCAGCTCACCGAGAGGGCGGGAGACCCAGTACTTC.

The chain joins TRBV5-6 to TRBJ1-3; D uncertain. The CDR3 extends over 14 amino acids. Germline V lookup: CDR1 SGHDT, CDR2 YYEEEE. V was shortened by 0 bases and J by 3 bases, with 7 bases between the two germline ends. The CDR3 here is CASSLEGFGNTIYF. CDR3 bases: TGTGCCAGCAGCTTGGAAGGATTTGGAAACACCATATATTTT.

This clone was counted once. V and J are TRBV30 and TRBJ2-5; 8 bases are shared with TRBD1. CDR1 GTSNPN and CDR2 SVGIG come from the germline V gene (reference sequence). The CDR3 has 14 residues. After removal of 3 bases from V and 2 bases from J, the junction contained 5 bases not matched to a gene. The CDR3, as DNA: TGTGCCTGGAGGATCACAGGGGGACAAGAGACCCAGTACTTC. It yields the protein CAWRITGGQETQYF. The full variable domain, with the rest looked up from reference TRBV30 and TRBJ2-5, is SQTIHQWPATLVQPVGSPLSLECTVEGTSNPNLYWYRQAAGRGLQLLFYSVGIGQISSEVPQNLSASRPQDRQFILSSKKLLLSDSGFYLCAWRITGGQETQYFGPGTRLLVL.

The V gene is TRBV7-6, the J gene TRBJ2-3, with 7 positions matching TRBD2. CDR3 length equals 16 residues. Trimming cost V 5 bases and J 4 bases; bases outside gene matches: 12. Germline V gene lookup returns CDR1 SGHVS and CDR2 FNYEAQ. CDR3 DNA: TGTGCCAGCAGCCCCGGGCGGGAGAGTGTGTCAGATACGCAGTATTTT. Translation gives CASSPGRESVSDTQYF.

The genes are TRBV23-1 and TRBJ1-5; D is unresolved. TRBV23-1 is labeled an ORF, and its function is uncertain. The CDR3 covers 16 residues. V dropped 0 bases and J dropped 0 bases, with 9 bases sitting between them. The CDR3 loop reads CASSQSYSYSNQPQHF. CDR3 nucleotides: TGCGCCAGCAGTCAATCTTATAGCTATAGCAATCAGCCCCAGCATTTT.

The chain combines TRBV7-2 with TRBJ2-6; 7 nucleotides match TRBD1. This CDR3 comprises 19 residues. V shed 5 bases and J 1 base; nucleotides not matched to a gene: 14. CDR1 and CDR2 from the germline V gene are SGHTA and FQGNSA. CDR3 sequence (DNA): TGTGCCAGCAGCCTCTCCCCGGGACAGCCCTTATCTGGGGCCAACGTCCTGACTTTC. It yields the protein CASSLSPGQPLSGANVLTF.

This rearrangement joins TRBV18 to TRBJ2-1; a possible D gene is TRBD2 (5 bases). The CDR3 covers 15 residues. V shed 0 bases and J shed 7 bases, with 13 bases lying between them. Per the germline V gene, CDR1 is KGHSH and CDR2 is LQKENI. The CDR3 bases are TGTGCCAGCTCACCACCGGTGACTACCGCGAATGAGCAGTTCTTC. Translated, it gives CASSPPVTTANEQFF.